This T cell receptor (beta chain) was identified in a study of T cells in Graves' hyperthyroidism and ophthalmopathy. This clonotype came up a few times. Ophthalmopathy cases scored 3 or more on the Clinical Activity Score and 4 or more on NOSPECS grade, with duration below 3 months. Researchers amplified the TCR beta CDR3 regions from RNA transcripts. HTBI primers were the set used in a first-round RT-PCR of the TCR CDR3. TCRdb re-called the multiplex PCR reads with MiXCR, one entry per CDR3 protein. The sample lists about 260,000 distinct CDR3 sequences, about 20% seen once, with approximately 60% in the top ten. The sequencing sample was made of blood. This TCR came from a man aged 30 to 45 with Graves' ophthalmopathy.

The CDR3 spells CSAFGRRGEQYF. CDR3 sequence (DNA): TGCAGTGCCTTTGGGAGGAGGGGCGAGCAGTACTTC. The chain uses TRBV20-1 and TRBJ2-7; TRBD2 is a possible D gene (6 bases). The V end was cut by 6 bases, the J end by 6 bases, with 15 bases between. The CDR3 totals 12 residues. Germline V gene lookup returns CDR1 DFQATT and CDR2 SNEGSKA (reference sequence).